This T cell receptor (beta chain) was retrieved from a study of neurological immune-mediated disorders. From the 5' RACE reads, TCRdb called clonotypes with MiXCR, one entry per CDR3 protein. The sample consists of about 95,000 distinct CDR3 sequences, 3% to 4% of them appearing once. This clonotype has ten or more counts. Per germline, CDR1 KGHSH and CDR2 LQKENI. V was trimmed by 3 bases and J by 2 bases, leaving 13 bases between them. The CDR3 length is 15 residues. The chain carries TRBV18 and TRBJ1-2; no clear D. The material sequenced was PBMCs. This clonotype was sampled from a woman between 18 and 30 years old with multiple sclerosis. DNA for the CDR3: TGTGCCAGCTCACCGGGATCCGGCGGGAACTATGGCTACACCTTC. Translating gives CASSPGSGGNYGYTF.